This entry concerns a single T cell receptor beta chain. Its target is unknown. TCRdb reprocessed the RT-PCR reads via MiXCR and lists one record per CDR3 protein. The profile shows 250,000 to 350,000 distinct CDR3 sequences, approximately 23% of them singletons. The data are from a study of response to subunit inactivated influenza vaccine. General study results and limits: Each seasonal flu vaccination may recruit only limited new T cells, authors suggested.

With V trimmed by 6 bases and J by 3 bases, 11 bases remained unmatched. Per the germline V gene, CDR1 is DFQATT and CDR2 is SNEGSKA (reference sequence). This CDR3 is 16 amino acids long. The source was PBMCs from blood, collected about 20 months after vaccination. The gene calls are TRBV20-1 and TRBJ2-1, with TRBD2 matching 10 bases. This clonotype originated in a man aged 45-69 years who received an inactivated influenza vaccine. The CDR3 nucleotides read TGCAGTGCATCATCCGGACTAGCGGATCGCTACAATGAGCAGTTCTTC. Its translation: CSASSGLADRYNEQFF.